A selection of T cell receptor beta chains follows, all from one sample in a study of T cell changes during pregnancy in multiple sclerosis. Clones were sequenced by immunoSEQ multiplex PCR, and TCRdb holds only the in-frame ones, with some missing. This sample has approximately 28,000 clones; roughly nine tenths occur once, and the top ten carry roughly 5%. This material consisted of peripheral blood, taken in the first trimester of pregnancy. All receptors derive from a female donor in good health, enrolled as a control in a pregnancy study. Both conserved end residues are part of each CDR3. Fields, in order: J gene, V gene, clone size, D gene, CDR3 DNA, CDR3 protein. The D gene is left open where the match is weak. Size is omitted from some rows. Given values are once, few, many or a class for expanded clones.

>TRBJ2-1|TRBV19|-|TRBD2
TGTGCCAGTAGTTCATCGAGCGGGAGGGGAACCTACAATGAGCAGTTCTTC
CASSSSSGRGTYNEQFF
>TRBJ1-1|TRBV2|-|-
TGTGCCAGCAGTGGGCAGTTTGGTTGGGAAGCTTTCTTT
CASSGQFGWEAFF
>TRBJ2-3|TRBV25-1|-|-
TGTGCCAGCAGTGAATGGGGGGGCCTCGGGGATACGCAGTATTTT
CASSEWGGLGDTQYF
>TRBJ1-1|TRBV6-1|-|TRBD1
TGTGCCTGTGAAGGGCAGGGGGTAGAAGCTTTCTTT
CACEGQGVEAFF
>TRBJ2-7|TRBV11-2|-|-
TGTGCCAGCAGCGGGGCATCCTACGAGCAGTACTTC
CASSGASYEQYF
>TRBJ2-5|TRBV5-1|once|TRBD1
TGCGCCAGCAGCTTACAGGGGGTGAACCAAGAGACCCAGTACTTC
CASSLQGVNQETQYF
>TRBJ2-5|TRBV11-3|-|TRBD2
TGTGCCAGCAGCTTAGATGGTAGCGGGGGGGCACGAGGAGAGACCCAGTACTTC
CASSLDGSGGARGETQYF
>TRBJ2-7|TRBV7-9|-|TRBD2
TGTGCCAGCAGCAGTGGAGGACTAGCGGGACGACCCTACGAGCAGTACTTC
CASSSGGLAGRPYEQYF
>TRBJ2-7|TRBV18|-|-
TGTGCCAGCTCACCTAAACAGGGTTTGGGGTACTTC
CASSPKQGLGYF
>TRBJ2-1|TRBV14|-|-
TGTGCCAGCAGCCAAGGACACCTGAGCTCCTACAATGAGCAGTTCTTC
CASSQGHLSSYNEQFF
>TRBJ1-1|TRBV5-6|-|-
TGTGCCAGCAGCTGGCGGGGGGGCACTGAAGCTTTCTTT
CASSWRGGTEAFF
>TRBJ2-3|TRBV19|-|-
TGTGCCAGTAGTGTTAAGTCAGGAGATACGCAGTATTTT
CASSVKSGDTQYF
>TRBJ1-2|TRBV30|-|TRBD1
TGTGCCTGGAGTGTACTAAGGGGGCCCGGCGGCTACACCTTC
CAWSVLRGPGGYTF
>TRBJ2-7|TRBV10-2|-|TRBD1
TGCGCCAGCAGTGAGAGGACAGGGCCCTACGAGCAGTACTTC
CASSERTGPYEQYF
>TRBJ2-4|TRBV5-8|-|TRBD1
TGTGCCAGCAGCCCCTTTGGACAGGGACTTATCAAAAACATTCAGTACTTC
CASSPFGQGLIKNIQYF
>TRBJ1-1|TRBV29-1|-|-
TGCAGCGTTGATGGGGGGGGGATGAACACTGAAGCTTTCTTT
CSVDGGGMNTEAFF
>TRBJ2-1|TRBV30|-|-
TGTGCCTGGAGTCCAGACTTCAATGAGCAGTTCTTC
CAWSPDFNEQFF
>TRBJ2-5|TRBV7-2|-|-
TGTGCCAGCAGCTTAGCCGCGTTCTTCGAGACCCAGTACTTC
CASSLAAFFETQYF
>TRBJ2-1|TRBV7-2|-|TRBD1
TGTGCCAGCAGCCTGTCGGGGACAGGGGCTGAGCAGTTCTTC
CASSLSGTGAEQFF
>TRBJ2-2|TRBV18|-|-
TGTGCCAGCTCAAGGGTCCAGACAGTACTTACACATAACACCGGGGAGCTGTTTTTT
CASSRVQTVLTHNTGELFF
>TRBJ2-5|TRBV19|-|TRBD2
TGTGCCAGTAGTGACACTTTAGCGGGAATCCAAGAGACCCAGTACTTC
CASSDTLAGIQETQYF
>TRBJ2-1|TRBV11-2|-|TRBD2
TGTGCCAGCAGCTTAAGGGCTAGCGGGAGGGAGAGCTCCTACAATGAGCAGTTCTTC
CASSLRASGRESSYNEQFF
>TRBJ2-3|TRBV5-4|once|TRBD2
TGTGCCAGCAGCCCAGTAGCGGGGACTAGCACAGATACGCAGTATTTT
CASSPVAGTSTDTQYF
>TRBJ1-3|TRBV16|-|-
TGTGCCAGCAGCCAATGGGGGCGCGGAAACACCATATATTTT
CASSQWGRGNTIYF
>TRBJ2-5|TRBV2|-|TRBD2
TGTGCCAGCAGCGGTAGGACTAGCGGTCTCGCAGGTACCCAGTACTTC
CASSGRTSGLAGTQYF
>TRBJ2-5|TRBV5-4|once|-
TGTGCCAGCAGCCCCCCCACAGAAGAGACCCAGTACTTC
CASSPPTEETQYF
>TRBJ1-2|TRBV5-4|-|-
TGTGCCAGCAGCTTGGCCCCGTCTAACTATGGCTACACCTTC
CASSLAPSNYGYTF
>TRBJ1-1|TRBV7-9|-|TRBD1
TGTGCCAGCAGCTTCTGGGACAGGGGAGGTACTGAAGCTTTCTTT
CASSFWDRGGTEAFF
>TRBJ2-3|TRBV5-4|-|-
TGTGCCAGCAGCTTGGAACCTCGGGGTACGCAGTATTTT
CASSLEPRGTQYF
>TRBJ1-1|TRBV29-1|-|-
TGCAGCGTTTCCCTGGGGGCGAACACTGAAGCTTTCTTT
CSVSLGANTEAFF
>TRBJ2-6|TRBV5-4|-|TRBD2
TGTGCCAGCAGCCCGGGACTAGCGGGGAATATACGGGCCAACGTCCTGACTTTC
CASSPGLAGNIRANVLTF
>TRBJ1-1|TRBV10-3|once|-
TGTGCCATCAGTGAGTCCCCGACAGCCCTGAACACTGAAGCTTTCTTT
CAISESPTALNTEAFF
>TRBJ1-6|TRBV10-1|-|-
TGCGCCAGCAGTGATTCTGGCAGGAGGTTTTTTGGCTATAATTCACCCCTCCACTTT
CASSDSGRRFFGYNSPLHF
>TRBJ1-4|TRBV19|-|-
TGTGCCAGTAGTATTTCAGGGGACCTTAATGAAAAACTGTTTTTT
CASSISGDLNEKLFF
>TRBJ2-1|TRBV5-5|-|TRBD2
TGTGCCAGCAGCTTAAGTCCTAGCGGGAGAAGGTATGAGCAGTTCTTC
CASSLSPSGRRYEQFF
>TRBJ2-7|TRBV5-4|-|TRBD2
TGTGCCAGCAGCTTCCCGGGACTAGCGGGCCCGACCTACGACGAGCAGTACTTC
CASSFPGLAGPTYDEQYF
>TRBJ2-1|TRBV7-9|-|-
TGTGCCGGGAAGGGGGGGAGTGATCCCAATGAGCAGTTCTTC
CAGKGGSDPNEQFF
>TRBJ1-6|TRBV18|-|TRBD1
TGTGCCAGCTCACCCGACAGGGGGAATAATTCACCCCTCCACTTT
CASSPDRGNNSPLHF
>TRBJ1-1|TRBV27|once|-
TGTGCCAGCAGCCAAAACACCCGAAACACTGAAGCTTTCTTT
CASSQNTRNTEAFF
>TRBJ2-2|TRBV30|-|TRBD1
TGTGCCTGGAGGGGACAGGGGGCCGGGGAGCTGTTTTTT
CAWRGQGAGELFF